This T cell receptor beta chain was sequenced during a study of blood T cells in healthy people across ages (dated by TCRdb to the mid-2010s). For the wider study: In model experiments, roughly one uniquely barcoded TCR beta cDNA molecule per two T cells was captured by template switching. The donors were split into four age groups: young (average around 15 years), middle-aged (39), aged (over 55) and long-lived (roughly 88). To avoid experimental bias, donors of different ages were distributed randomly across sequencing lanes. The study analyzed two additional independent replicas of 1 million unique cDNA reads from the same blood draw for two donors, one aged 18 to 30 and one aged 80 or older. The study measured age-related changes in TCR beta repertoire diversity using deep sequencing normalized with unique cDNA molecular identifiers.

Systemically healthy Caucasian individuals from Russia, 35 to 50 in total and aged about 6 to 100 years, were included as donors. Roughly 11 milliliters of peripheral blood were drawn from each donor into EDTA-treated Vacutainer tubes. Ficoll-Paque density-gradient centrifugation was used to isolate PBMCs, with at least 6.5 million per sample. Trizol reagent was used to extract total RNA from the PBMCs, yielding at least 5.5 micrograms per sample. The percentages of naive CD45RAhigh/CD27high T cells were determined by flow cytometry on a PBMC aliquot from every donor. As for this clonotype: Its antigen specificity is not known. No base qualities exist here, and no much larger clone lies one base off it.

Library preparation used 5' RACE. TCRdb shows the sequencer as Illumina HiSeq 2500. The second PCR ran for roughly 6 to 11 cycles and used a J-beta primer mix along with a sample-barcoded 5' primer. A template-switch 5' adaptor carrying 12 random nucleotides introduced a unique molecular identifier onto each TCR beta cDNA molecule. At least 3 million CDR3-containing paired-end reads were obtained from each sample. The Mint cDNA synthesis kit, primed by a TRBC-specific oligonucleotide, was used to synthesize first-strand cDNA from all RNA. After uracil-DNA glycosylase treatment, a first 18-cycle PCR used universal primers M1SS and BC2_uni_R on all cDNA. The paper's data handling went like this. For normalization, 1 million high-quality reads were randomly selected from each sample, with every read carrying a distinct molecular identifier. Instead of being binned into consensus sequences, reads with shared molecular identifiers were discarded. MiTCR, with a Q25 quality threshold and the strictest error-elimination algorithm, was used for CDR3 identification, clonotype clustering and error correction. A nonparametric unseen species model using Euler transformation provided a lower-bound estimate of total TCR beta diversity. Using fastp trimming at Q25 and MiXCR clonotype assembly, TCRdb reanalyzed the public sequencing data and kept in-frame beta chains. Each entry merges the rows of one CDR3 protein and shows their most common DNA and genes. These V and J calls are TCRdb output, not the study's own analysis. The sample contains 600,000 or so distinct CDR3 sequences, approximately 30% of them found a single time. About 15% of the sample rests with the top ten.

Overall study results and their limits: The long-lived group showed more naive CD4+ T cells, fewer expanded clones and increased TCR diversity than the aged group, suggesting age selection. Conclusive comparison of naive and antigen-experienced compartments was prevented by the profiling of bulk unsorted PBMCs. Observed TCR beta diversity per million T cells fell roughly linearly with age, and a significant reduction was already apparent by age around 40. The CMV infection status of donors was not known, potentially confounding age-related changes in expanded clonotypes. Estimates of total diversity based on one million sequenced T cells were regarded as lower bounds and as underestimates. The percentage of naive T cells measured by flow cytometry correlated strongly with observed TCR beta diversity.

From the cysteine through the phenylalanine, the CDR3 covers 15 amino acids. Only CDR3 DNA is held: 45 bases, read in frame from base 1. For CDR1 and CDR2, the germline V gene lists SNHLY and FYNNEI. Compared with germline, V lacks 8 bases and J lacks 5 bases; bases without a gene match: 6. The source of this sequence is a woman aged 80 or over in good health. Sequenced sample: blood. The V gene is TRBV2 and the J gene is TRBJ2-2, and TRBD2 matches 12 of the central bases. In nucleotides, the sequence is TGTGCCAGCGGTTTTACTAGCGGGGGGACCGGGGAGCTGTTTTTT. It is translated as CASGFTSGGTGELFF.